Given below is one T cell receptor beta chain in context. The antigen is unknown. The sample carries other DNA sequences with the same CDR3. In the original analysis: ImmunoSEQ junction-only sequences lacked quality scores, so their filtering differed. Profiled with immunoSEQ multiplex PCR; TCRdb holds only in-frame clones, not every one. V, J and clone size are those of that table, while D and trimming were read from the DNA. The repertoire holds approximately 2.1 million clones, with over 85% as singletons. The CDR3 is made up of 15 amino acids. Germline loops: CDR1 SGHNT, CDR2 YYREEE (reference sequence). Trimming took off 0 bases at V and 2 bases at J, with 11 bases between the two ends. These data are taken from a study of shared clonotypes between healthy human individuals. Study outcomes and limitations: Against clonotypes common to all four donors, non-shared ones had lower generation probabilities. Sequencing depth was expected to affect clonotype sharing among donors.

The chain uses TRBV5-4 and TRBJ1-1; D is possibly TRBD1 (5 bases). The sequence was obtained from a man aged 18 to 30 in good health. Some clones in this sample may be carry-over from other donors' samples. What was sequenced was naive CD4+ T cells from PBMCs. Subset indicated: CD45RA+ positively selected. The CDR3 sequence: CASSLVGRVNTEAFF. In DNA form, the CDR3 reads TGTGCCAGCAGCTTGGTGGGCAGGGTAAACACTGAAGCTTTCTTT.